What follows are 9 T cell receptor beta chains derived from one specimen sequenced in a study of blood T cells in healthy people across ages. A second PCR, run for 7 to 11 cycles, used a sample-barcoded 5' primer plus a J-beta primer mix. TCRdb recomputed calls from the 5' RACE reads with MiXCR, one row per CDR3 protein. Among more than 1,400,000 distinct CDR3 sequences listed, approximately 40% were seen once. Sequencing used blood. The source is a woman under 30 in good health.

V and J are TRBV12-3 or TRBV12-4 and TRBJ2-5; 7 nucleotides line up with TRBD1. V trimming: 5 bases; J trimming: 4 bases; junction bases outside the gene matches: 10. The length of the CDR3 is 15 residues. CDR3 loop: CASSPRQPGGETQYF. CDR3 coding DNA: TGTGCCAGCAGTCCCCGACAGCCAGGGGGAGAGACCCAGTACTTC.

This rearrangement joins TRBV28 to TRBJ2-7, with TRBD2 as a possible D gene (5 bases). Trimming left V 7 bases short and J 0 bases short, with 16 bases between. This CDR3 comprises 15 residues. CDR1 and CDR2 from the germline V gene are MDHEN and SYDVKM. The CDR3 sequence is CASTRFSGPSYEQYF. CDR3 coding DNA: TGTGCCAGCACCCGTTTCAGCGGACCCTCCTACGAGCAGTACTTC.

This clonotype was recorded once. This chain uses TRBV10-3 with TRBJ2-1, with 7 bases fitting TRBD2. This CDR3 has 15 amino acids. Germline V CDR1 and CDR2: ENHRY, SYGVKD. V lost 10 bases to trimming and J lost 0 bases; unmatched junction nucleotides: 9. The CDR3 here is CATRSGGSSYNEQFF. In DNA, the CDR3 is TGTGCCACTCGGTCCGGGGGGAGCTCCTACAATGAGCAGTTCTTC.

This clonotype occurred a few times. The CDR3 sequence is CASSLAPVAEQYF. The CDR3 DNA reads as TGTGCCAGCAGCTTAGCTCCGGTGGCCGAGCAGTACTTC. The chain uses TRBV7-9 and TRBJ2-7; D is uncertain. In germline, CDR1 is SEHNR, CDR2 FQNEAQ (reference sequence). The V and J ends lost 0 bases and 6 bases respectively, with 9 bases between them. This CDR3 is built from 13 residues.

This clonotype was detected ten times or more. The chain carries TRBV5-1 and TRBJ2-3; D remains ambiguous. The germline V gene encodes CDR1 SGHRS and CDR2 YFSETQ. This CDR3 is 15 amino acids long. V lost 2 bases and J 3 bases, leaving 13 bases between the germline ends. This chain's CDR3 is CASSFKGSTTDTQYF. CDR3 nucleotide sequence: TGCGCCAGCAGCTTTAAAGGGTCTACGACAGATACGCAGTATTTT. Variable domain in full (rest from reference TRBV5-1 and TRBJ2-3): KAGVTQTPRYLIKTRGQQVTLSCSPISGHRSVSWYQQTPGQGLQFLFEYFSETQRNKGNFPGRFSGRQFSNSRSEMNVSTLELGDSALYLCASSFKGSTTDTQYFGPGTRLTVL.

This clonotype was counted a few times. V gene TRBV5-1 combines with J gene TRBJ2-3; 9 nucleotides match TRBD2. J was trimmed by 2 bases and V by 5 bases; bases with no gene match: 6. The CDR3 totals 15 residues. Germline V gene sequence: CDR1 SGHRS, CDR2 YFSETQ. The CDR3 is CASSTLAGTTDTQYF. CDR3 nucleotides: TGCGCCAGCAGTACCCTAGCGGGGACCACAGATACGCAGTATTTT.

As to this clonotype: A junction end diverges from the germline sequence, so it may reflect a read error. V usage is TRBV30 and J usage is TRBJ2-3, with D unclear. The CDR3 length is 13 residues. Germline CDR1 GTSNPN, CDR2 SVGIG (reference sequence). This CDR3 is CAWVGSSKDTQYF. CDR3 sequence (DNA): TGTGCCTGGGTTGGTAGCAGCAAAGATACGCAGTATTTT.

V usage is TRBV28 and J usage is TRBJ1-2, with TRBD1 matching over 7 bases. V dropped 5 bases and J dropped 2; count of bases not matched to a gene: 5. Germline V lookup: CDR1 MDHEN, CDR2 SYDVKM. The CDR3 is 14 residues long. The CDR3 loop reads CASSGGTDNYGYTF. In nucleotides, the CDR3 is TGTGCCAGCAGTGGAGGGACAGACAACTATGGCTACACCTTC.

This clonotype was detected a few times. The chain recombines TRBV15 with TRBJ2-1; 13 bases map to TRBD2. Germline V CDR1 and CDR2: LNHNV, YYDKDF (reference sequence). The trim removed 4 bases at V and 4 bases at J, leaving 1 base unmatched. The CDR3 is 15 residues long. CDR3 sequence reads: CATSTGLAGYNEQFF. For the CDR3, the DNA is TGTGCCACCAGCACGGGACTAGCGGGGTACAATGAGCAGTTCTTC.